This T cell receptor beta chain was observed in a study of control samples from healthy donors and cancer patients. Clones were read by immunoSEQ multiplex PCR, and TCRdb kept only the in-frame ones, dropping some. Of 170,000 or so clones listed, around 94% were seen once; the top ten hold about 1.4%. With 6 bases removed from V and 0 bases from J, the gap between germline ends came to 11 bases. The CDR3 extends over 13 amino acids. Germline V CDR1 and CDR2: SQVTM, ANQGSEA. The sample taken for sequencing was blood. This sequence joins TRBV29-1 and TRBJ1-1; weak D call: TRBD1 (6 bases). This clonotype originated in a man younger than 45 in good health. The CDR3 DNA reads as TGCAGCGTCGAACAGGGTTTGAACACTGAAGCTTTCTTT. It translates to CSVEQGLNTEAFF.